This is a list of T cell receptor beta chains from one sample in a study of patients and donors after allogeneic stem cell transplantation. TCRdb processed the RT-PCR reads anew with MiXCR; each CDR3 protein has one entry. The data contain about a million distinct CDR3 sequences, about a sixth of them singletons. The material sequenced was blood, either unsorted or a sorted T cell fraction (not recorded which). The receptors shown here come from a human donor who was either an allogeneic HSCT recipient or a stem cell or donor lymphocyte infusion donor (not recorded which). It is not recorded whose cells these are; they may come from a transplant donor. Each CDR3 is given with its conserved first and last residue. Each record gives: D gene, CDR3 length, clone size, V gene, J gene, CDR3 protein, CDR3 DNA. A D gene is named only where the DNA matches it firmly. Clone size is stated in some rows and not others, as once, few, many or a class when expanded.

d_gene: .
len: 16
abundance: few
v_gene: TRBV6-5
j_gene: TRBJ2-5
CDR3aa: CASSYSGGSQRETQYF
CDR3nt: TGTGCCAGCAGTTACTCTGGTGGGAGCCAGCGAGAGACCCAGTACTTC

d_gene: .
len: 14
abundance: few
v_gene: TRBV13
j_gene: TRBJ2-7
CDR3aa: CASSQTLDSYEQYF
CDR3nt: TGTGCCAGCAGCCAAACACTCGACAGCTACGAGCAGTACTTC

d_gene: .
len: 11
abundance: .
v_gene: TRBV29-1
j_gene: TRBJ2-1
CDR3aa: CSVEQGYEQFF
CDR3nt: TGCAGCGTTGAACAGGGCTATGAGCAGTTCTTC

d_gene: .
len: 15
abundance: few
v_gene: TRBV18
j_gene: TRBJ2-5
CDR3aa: CASSPTDTMGETQYF
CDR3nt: TGTGCCAGCTCACCAACGGACACCATGGGGGAGACCCAGTACTTC

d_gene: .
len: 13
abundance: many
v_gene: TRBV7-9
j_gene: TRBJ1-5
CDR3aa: CASSLGVNQPQHF
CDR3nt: TGTGCCAGCAGTTTGGGCGTCAATCAGCCCCAGCATTTT

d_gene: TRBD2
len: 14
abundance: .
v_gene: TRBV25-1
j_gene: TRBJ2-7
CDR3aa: CASMRAGGSYEQYF
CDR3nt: TGTGCCAGTATGAGAGCGGGGGGTTCCTACGAGCAGTACTTC

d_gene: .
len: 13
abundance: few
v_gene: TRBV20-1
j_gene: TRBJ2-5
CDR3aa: CSARDRGWETQYF
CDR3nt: TGCAGTGCTAGAGACCGGGGTTGGGAGACCCAGTACTTC

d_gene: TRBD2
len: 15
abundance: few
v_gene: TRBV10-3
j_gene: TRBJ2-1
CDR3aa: CAISRGTSGNTEQFF
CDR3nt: TGTGCCATCAGCCGAGGGACTAGCGGGAATACTGAGCAGTTCTTC

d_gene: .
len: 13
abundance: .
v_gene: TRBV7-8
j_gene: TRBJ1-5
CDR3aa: CASSSEGSIFQHF
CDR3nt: TGTGCCAGCAGCTCAGAAGGCTCGATATTCCAGCATTTT

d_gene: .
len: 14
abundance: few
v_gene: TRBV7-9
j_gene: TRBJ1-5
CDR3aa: CASSPYGPDQPQHF
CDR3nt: TGTGCCAGCAGCCCCTATGGACCTGATCAGCCCCAGCATTTT

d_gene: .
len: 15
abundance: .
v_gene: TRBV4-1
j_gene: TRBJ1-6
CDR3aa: CASSRRIQADSPLHF
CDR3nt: TGCGCCAGCAGCCGTAGGATCCAGGCTGATTCACCCCTCCACTTT

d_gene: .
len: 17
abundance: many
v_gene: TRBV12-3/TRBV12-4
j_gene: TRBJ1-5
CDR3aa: CATTETSKGIVNQPQHF
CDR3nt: TGTGCCACCACGGAGACCTCCAAAGGAATAGTGAATCAGCCCCAGCATTTT

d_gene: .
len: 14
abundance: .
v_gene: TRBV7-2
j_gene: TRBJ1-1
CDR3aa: CASSLDGIRAEAFF
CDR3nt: TGTGCCAGCAGCTTAGATGGTATCCGGGCTGAAGCTTTCTTT

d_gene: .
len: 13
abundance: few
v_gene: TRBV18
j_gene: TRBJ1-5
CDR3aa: CASSPLPAQPQHF
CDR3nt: TGTGCCAGCTCACCATTGCCAGCCCAGCCCCAGCATTTT

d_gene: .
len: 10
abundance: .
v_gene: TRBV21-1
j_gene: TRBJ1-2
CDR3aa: CASSNSGYTF
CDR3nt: TGTGCCAGCAGCAATTCTGGCTACACCTTC

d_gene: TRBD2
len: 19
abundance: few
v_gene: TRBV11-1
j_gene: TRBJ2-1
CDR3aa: CASSLVRQTTSGGAGEQFF
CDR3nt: TGTGCCAGCAGCTTAGTACGACAGACGACTAGCGGGGGGGCTGGTGAGCAGTTCTTC

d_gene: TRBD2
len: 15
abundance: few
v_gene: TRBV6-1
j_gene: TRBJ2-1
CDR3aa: CASSQSGGLGNEQFF
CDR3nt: TGTGCCAGCAGCCAGAGCGGGGGGCTTGGGAATGAGCAGTTCTTC

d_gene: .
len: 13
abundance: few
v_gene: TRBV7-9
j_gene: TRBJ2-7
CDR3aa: CASRQALRYEQYF
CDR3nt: TGTGCCAGCAGACAGGCACTCCGCTACGAGCAGTACTTC

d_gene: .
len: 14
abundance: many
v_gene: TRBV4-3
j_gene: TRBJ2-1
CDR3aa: CASSQEPSGNEQFF
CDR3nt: TGCGCCAGCAGCCAAGAGCCCTCGGGCAATGAGCAGTTCTTC

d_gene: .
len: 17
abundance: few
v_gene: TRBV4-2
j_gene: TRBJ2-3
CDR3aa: CASSHIVKGPSTDTQYF
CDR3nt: TGTGCCAGCAGCCACATCGTTAAGGGGCCTAGCACAGATACGCAGTATTTT

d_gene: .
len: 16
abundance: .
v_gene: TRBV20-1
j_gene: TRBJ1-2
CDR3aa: CSARVESPGRSYGYTF
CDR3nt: TGCAGTGCTAGAGTCGAAAGTCCAGGAAGGAGCTATGGCTACACCTTC

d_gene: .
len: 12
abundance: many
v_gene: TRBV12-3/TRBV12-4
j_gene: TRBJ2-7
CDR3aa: CASSSASGTLYF
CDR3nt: TGTGCCAGCAGTTCTGCCTCCGGGACACTATACTTC

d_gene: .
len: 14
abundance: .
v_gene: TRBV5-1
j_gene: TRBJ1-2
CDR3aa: CASSVRLGSYGYTF
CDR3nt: TGCGCCAGCAGCGTGCGGTTGGGGAGCTATGGCTACACCTTC